The text below deals with one TCR beta chain. The antigen remains unidentified. Sequencing relied on a cDNA template that was reverse transcribed from extracted RNA. TCRdb's table, derived via immunoSEQ multiplex PCR, lists solely in-frame clones and lacks some. This table has 200,000 or so clones, 58% appearing once. CDR3 length: 11 amino acids. Germline CDR1 reads GTSNPN; CDR2 reads SVGIG (reference sequence). This specimen belongs to a study of CD8+ T cells in alopecia areata. Study results and caveats: Treatment with tofacitinib significantly lowered scalp clonality and reduced expanded CD8+ clones among the top 100.

Treatment meaning: oral pan-JAK inhibitor, 5-10 mg twice daily. This clonotype was sampled from a human donor with alopecia areata. The chain uses TRBV30 and TRBJ1-3; D is undetermined. The specimen comprised CD4+ T cells sorted from blood, sampled at week 24, from a patient treated with tofacitinib. CDR3 in amino acids: CLGLSGNTIYF. Written as DNA, the CDR3 is TGTTTGGGCCTCTCTGGAAACACCATATATTTT.